The 32 T cell receptor beta chains reported below all come from one sample, sequenced in a study of cytomegalovirus exposure and HLA in healthy donors. PCR used 60 Vbeta primers and 13 Jbeta primers. The assay was immunoSEQ multiplex PCR, and TCRdb's table has in-frame clones only and misses some. The sample shows about 65,000 clones, and 15% sits with its ten largest clones. The sequenced material came from PBMCs. These receptors were taken from a boy aged 5-17 years in good health and CMV-seronegative.

The chain recombines TRBV6-6 with TRBJ2-1; D possibly corresponds to TRBD2 (6 bases). From germline, CDR1 is MNHNY and CDR2 SVGAGI (reference sequence). Trimming stripped 1 base from V and 8 bases from J, with 15 bases between. This CDR3 contains 15 residues. The DNA for the CDR3 is TGTGCCAGCAGTTACTGGGGGGAAAGGGGAGATGAGCAGTTCTTC. It codes for CASSYWGERGDEQFF.

The chain carries TRBV19 and TRBJ2-4; D may be TRBD2 (6 bases). Germline lookup yields CDR1 LNHDA and CDR2 SQIVND (reference sequence). CDR3 length: 14 amino acids. The V end lost 2 bases, the J end lost 9 bases, and 14 bases lay between the germline ends. Here the CDR3 reads CASSISSAGGIQYF. In DNA form, the CDR3 reads TGTGCCAGTAGTATATCTAGCGCCGGGGGCATTCAGTACTTC.

This chain uses TRBV18 with TRBJ2-5; 8 positions agree with TRBD1. After removal of 3 bases from V and 7 bases from J, the junction contained 7 bases not matched to a gene. CDR3 length equals 14 residues. CDR1 KGHSH and CDR2 LQKENI come from the germline V gene. CDR3 amino acids: CASSPQGAEGTQYF. DNA of the CDR3: TGTGCCAGCTCACCCCAGGGGGCCGAGGGGACCCAGTACTTC.

This chain uses TRBV6-5 with TRBJ1-1, with 7 bases identical to TRBD1. The J segment lost 1 base and the V segment lost 7 bases, leaving 9 bases of the junction unmatched. The CDR3 extends over 15 amino acids. Germline CDR1 reads MNHEY; CDR2 reads SVGAGI. CDR3 in amino acids: CASMHWGQPNTEAFF. The CDR3 coding sequence is TGTGCCAGCATGCATTGGGGACAGCCGAACACTGAAGCTTTCTTT.

The rearrangement links TRBV18 to TRBJ1-5; D unclear. The CDR3 has 13 residues. The germline V and J ends were trimmed by 2 bases and 4 bases, with 6 bases remaining between them. Germline CDR1 is KGHSH and CDR2 is LQKENI. The CDR3 protein is CASSPGENQPQHF. CDR3 sequence (DNA): TGTGCCAGCTCACCAGGGGAGAATCAGCCCCAGCATTTT.

The V and J genes are TRBV30 and TRBJ2-5; D uncertain. The V and J ends lost 0 bases and 1 base respectively, with 9 bases between them. This CDR3 is 14 amino acids long. The germline gives CDR1 GTSNPN, CDR2 SVGIG (reference sequence). The CDR3 spells CAWSVYYGQETQYF. Here the CDR3 DNA reads TGTGCCTGGAGTGTATATTACGGCCAAGAGACCCAGTACTTC. The whole variable domain, remainder taken from reference TRBV30 and TRBJ2-5, is SQTIHQWPATLVQPVGSPLSLECTVEGTSNPNLYWYRQAAGRGLQLLFYSVGIGQISSEVPQNLSASRPQDRQFILSSKKLLLSDSGFYLCAWSVYYGQETQYFGPGTRLLVL.

This chain uses TRBV5-1 with TRBJ2-7, with 9 bases aligning to TRBD2. This CDR3 is 15 amino acids long. CDR1 and CDR2 from the germline V gene are SGHRS and YFSETQ. The J segment lost 3 bases and the V segment lost 1 base, leaving 5 bases of the junction unmatched. The CDR3: CASSLLGLAYYEQYF. DNA for the CDR3: TGCGCCAGCAGCTTGCTGGGACTAGCTTACTACGAGCAGTACTTC. The whole variable domain, filled in from reference TRBV5-1 and TRBJ2-7, reads KAGVTQTPRYLIKTRGQQVTLSCSPISGHRSVSWYQQTPGQGLQFLFEYFSETQRNKGNFPGRFSGRQFSNSRSEMNVSTLELGDSALYLCASSLLGLAYYEQYFGPGTRLTVT.

V usage is TRBV7-2 and J usage is TRBJ2-4, with TRBD1 matching over 8 bases. V was clipped by 3 bases and J by 9 bases; unmatched bases: 1. Per germline, CDR1 SGHTA and CDR2 FQGNSA. This CDR3 comprises 12 residues. The CDR3 region is CASSFTGGIQYF. Here the CDR3 DNA reads TGTGCCAGCAGCTTTACAGGGGGCATTCAGTACTTC.

The rearrangement uses TRBV10-3 and TRBJ1-1; tentatively, D is TRBD1 (5 bases). The CDR3 consists of 14 residues. Germline CDR1 ENHRY, CDR2 SYGVKD. V was pared by 3 bases and J by 0 bases, with 8 bases between. CDR3 amino acids: CAISEGVMNTEAFF. Written as DNA, the CDR3 is TGTGCCATCAGTGAAGGGGTCATGAACACTGAAGCTTTCTTT.

The chain recombines TRBV29-1 with TRBJ2-5; 9 bases agree with TRBD1. The J call may be mistaken, given a closer DNA end match to TRBJ2-7. Germline V CDR1 and CDR2: SQVTM, ANQGSEA. This CDR3 comprises 14 residues. The CDR3 region is CSVVGQGRSYEQYF. The DNA for the CDR3 is TGCAGCGTCGTCGGACAGGGGCGATCCTACGAGCAGTACTTC.

Points on this clone: The DNA is left out, because the CDR3 cannot be placed on it with certainty; the CDR3 is given as TCRdb lists it. The J gene is TRBJ1-5, the V gene TRBV2; the DNA was not compared with TRBD1, the D call given in the table. The CDR3 region is 14 residues in length, termini included. Germline V lookup: CDR1 SNHLY, CDR2 FYNNEI. CDR3: CASSEALRGLRQHF.

The chain employs TRBV29-1 and TRBJ2-7; 7 bases agree with TRBD2. The CDR3 runs 13 residues. CDR1 and CDR2 from the germline V gene are SQVTM and ANQGSEA. J was trimmed by 3 bases and V by 5 bases; bases with no gene match: 7. CDR3 residues: CSVYSSGVYEQYF. The CDR3 nucleotides read TGCAGCGTTTATTCGAGCGGGGTCTACGAGCAGTACTTC.

The rearrangement joins TRBV25-1 to TRBJ2-1, with 12 bases lining up with TRBD2. With V trimmed by 4 bases and J by 6 bases, 4 bases remained unmatched. The CDR3 sequence is 15 residues long. Per germline, CDR1 MGHDK and CDR2 SYGVNS. The DNA of the CDR3 is TGTGCCAGCAGTGGGGGACTAGCGGGCCTCAATGAGCAGTTCTTC. It translates to CASSGGLAGLNEQFF. Complete variable domain (other parts from reference TRBV25-1 and TRBJ2-1): EADIYQTPRYLVIGTGKKITLECSQTMGHDKMYWYQQDPGMELHLIHYSYGVNSTEKGDLSSESTVSRIRTEHFPLTLESARPSHTSQYLCASSGGLAGLNEQFFGPGTRLTVL.

The chain has TRBV5-4 and TRBJ1-4; weak D call: TRBD1 (6 bases). Germline CDR1 is SGHNT and CDR2 is YYREEE (reference sequence). Trimming shortened V by 3 bases and J by 8 bases, and 20 bases separated the two germline ends. The CDR3 is 16 residues long. In DNA, the CDR3 is TGTGCCAGCAGCTGGTTACCGGGACAAGGTGGCGAAAAACTGTTTTTT. It yields the protein CASSWLPGQGGEKLFF.

The chain has TRBV19 and TRBJ2-6; tentatively, D is TRBD1 (6 bases). CDR3 length equals 18 residues. V lost 2 bases and J lost 1, with 15 bases in between. Germline V gene data show CDR1 as LNHDA and CDR2 as SQIVND (reference sequence). CDR3 in amino acids: CASSITRGSTSGANVLTF. DNA for the CDR3: TGTGCCAGTAGTATAACGAGGGGGTCGACTTCTGGGGCCAACGTCCTGACTTTC.

V and J are TRBV6-5 and TRBJ2-5; 9 bases are shared with TRBD2. Germline CDR1 reads MNHEY; CDR2 reads SVGAGI. The V segment lost 2 bases and the J segment 5 bases; nucleotides outside the gene matches: 9. CDR3 length equals 16 residues. The CDR3 DNA follows: TGTGCCAGCAGTTACCTCTCTAGCGGGATTGGCGAGACCCAGTACTTC. This encodes CASSYLSSGIGETQYF.

The V gene is TRBV5-1, the J gene TRBJ2-7, with 7 bases identical to TRBD2. The V gene end was trimmed by 4 bases and the J gene end by 6 bases; junction bases not matched to a gene: 10. Germline V gene lookup returns CDR1 SGHRS and CDR2 YFSETQ. The length of the CDR3 is 14 residues. The CDR3 DNA is TGCGCCAGCAGCCCCGGACTAGAATTGCCCGAGCAGTACTTC. Translating gives CASSPGLELPEQYF.

This chain uses TRBV6-5 with TRBJ2-7; 10 bases align to TRBD1. Germline values: CDR1 MNHEY, CDR2 SVGAGI. CDR3 length: 16 residues. V shed 4 bases and J 6 bases; nucleotides not matched to a gene: 12. CDR3 sequence (DNA): TGTGCCAGCAGTTTTTCCGCGACAGGGGGCCCAACCGAGCAGTACTTC. This codes for CASSFSATGGPTEQYF.

This CDR3 reads CASSFGAGGSYEQYF. The CDR3 DNA reads TGTGCCAGCAGCTTCGGAGCGGGCGGATCCTACGAGCAGTACTTC. This chain uses TRBV11-2 with TRBJ2-7; D might be TRBD2 (6 bases). V was clipped by 3 bases and J by 1 base, with 13 bases between them. Germline lookup yields CDR1 SGHAT and CDR2 FQNNGV. There are 15 residues in the CDR3.

This chain joins TRBV7-9 and TRBJ2-1, with a possible D match to TRBD2 (5 bases). The length of the CDR3 is 15 residues. CDR1 is SEHNR and CDR2 is FQNEAQ in the germline V gene (reference sequence). V was trimmed by 6 bases and J by 5 bases, leaving 17 bases between them. In nucleotides, the CDR3 is TGTGCCAGCAGTCCCTCTCGGGGAGAACACAATGAGCAGTTCTTC. Translating gives CASSPSRGEHNEQFF. The full variable domain, rest sourced from reference TRBV7-9 and TRBJ2-1, is DTGVSQNPRHKITKRGQNVTFRCDPISEHNRLYWYRQTLGQGPEFLTYFQNEAQLEKSRLLSDRFSAERPKGSFSTLEIQRTEQGDSAMYLCASSPSRGEHNEQFFGPGTRLTVL.

CDR3 in amino acids: CASSPPSIEVGYTF. The CDR3 nucleotides are TGTGCCAGCTCACCACCGAGCATAGAGGTGGGCTACACCTTC. The genes are TRBV18 and TRBJ1-2; D remains unclear. The CDR3 consists of 14 residues. Germline CDR1 and CDR2: KGHSH and LQKENI. With 0 bases removed from V and 8 bases from J, the gap between germline ends came to 13 bases.

This chain uses TRBV20-1 with TRBJ1-2; no clear D gene. V lost 5 bases and J lost 8, with 9 bases in between. This CDR3 region has 10 residues. The germline gives CDR1 DFQATT, CDR2 SNEGSKA (reference sequence). CDR3 sequence reads: CSAEASGYTF. CDR3 nucleotides: TGCAGTGCTGAGGCATCGGGCTACACCTTC.

This rearrangement joins TRBV25-1 to TRBJ1-6, with a tentative D call TRBD1 (5 bases). This CDR3 comprises 15 residues. The germline CDR1 and CDR2 sequences are MGHDK and SYGVNS. V lost 6 bases and J lost 5, with 14 bases in between. The CDR3 DNA reads as TGTGCCAGCAGGGGTCCAGGGATAGATAATTCACCCCTCCACTTT. This codes for CASRGPGIDNSPLHF.

The chain employs TRBV7-2 and TRBJ1-4; D might be TRBD1 (5 bases). Trimming stripped 7 bases from V and 3 bases from J, with 9 bases between. Germline V gives CDR1 SGHTA, CDR2 FQGNSA. The CDR3 totals 13 residues. This chain's CDR3 is CASTGQANEKLFF. CDR3 coding DNA: TGTGCCAGCACAGGGCAGGCTAATGAAAAACTGTTTTTT.

The rearrangement joins TRBV5-8 to TRBJ2-1; D gene unclear. Trimming took 8 bases from V and 0 from J, leaving 15 bases between them. Germline V lookup: CDR1 SGHTS, CDR2 YDEGEE. The CDR3 totals 15 residues. CDR3 DNA: TGTGCCAGGTTGGCAGGCCCGAGCTCCTACAATGAGCAGTTCTTC. It is translated as CARLAGPSSYNEQFF.

The chain couples TRBV4-1 to TRBJ2-1, with 7 bases lining up with TRBD2. The CDR3 loop spans 17 amino acids. V was pared by 0 bases and J by 4 bases, with 9 bases of the junction left unmatched. In germline, CDR1 is MGHRA, CDR2 YSYEKL. The CDR3 sequence: CASSQEGGASRYNEQFF. CDR3 DNA sequence: TGCGCCAGCAGCCAAGAGGGAGGGGCTAGTAGGTACAATGAGCAGTTCTTC.

This chain joins TRBV6-5 and TRBJ1-2, with 7 bases aligning to TRBD1. The CDR3 length is 13 residues. Trimming took 7 bases from V and 4 from J; bases not matched to a gene: 6. The germline V gene has CDR1 MNHEY and CDR2 SVGAGI. CDR3 loop: CASKTDRTYGYTF. The CDR3 DNA reads as TGTGCCAGCAAGACGGACAGGACCTATGGCTACACCTTC.

This chain joins TRBV4-1 and TRBJ1-5, with 7 bases fitting TRBD1. Germline CDR1 reads MGHRA; CDR2 reads YSYEKL. V lost 1 base and J lost 0; bases outside the gene matches: 9. The CDR3 spans 18 residues. The CDR3 is CASSQASGTEFSNQPQHF. DNA of the CDR3: TGCGCCAGCAGCCAAGCCTCCGGGACAGAGTTTAGCAATCAGCCCCAGCATTTT.

This chain links TRBV15 with TRBJ1-2; 9 bases are a match to TRBD1. The CDR3 covers 18 residues. The V and J ends lost 3 bases and 1 base, in that order; junction bases with no gene match: 12. Germline V gene sequence: CDR1 LNHNV, CDR2 YYDKDF (reference sequence). The CDR3 protein is CATSRSSTGTGFNYGYTF. CDR3 coding DNA: TGTGCCACCAGCAGGTCCTCGACGGGGACAGGGTTTAACTATGGCTACACCTTC.

V and J are TRBV5-6 and TRBJ2-7; 9 bases are a match to TRBD2. CDR1 and CDR2 (germline): SGHDT, YYEEEE. V gave up 3 bases and J gave up 7 bases; unmatched junction bases: 14. The CDR3 runs to 16 residues. The CDR3 region is CASSWGRSGGGWEQYF. In nucleotides, the CDR3 is TGTGCCAGCAGCTGGGGGCGTAGCGGGGGAGGGTGGGAGCAGTACTTC.

V and J are TRBV9 and TRBJ2-1; 14 nucleotides agree with TRBD2. Germline V gene data show CDR1 as SGDLS and CDR2 as YYNGEE. The CDR3 sequence is 19 residues long. The V and J ends lost 1 base and 1 base, in that order; junction bases with no gene match: 7. The CDR3 protein is CASSVTGTSGRASYNEQFF. CDR3 coding DNA: TGTGCCAGCAGCGTAACCGGGACTAGCGGGAGAGCGTCCTACAATGAGCAGTTCTTC. Supplemented by reference TRBV9 and TRBJ2-1, the full variable domain reads DSGVTQTPKHLITATGQRVTLRCSPRSGDLSVYWYQQSLDQGLQFLIQYYNGEERAKGNILERFSAQQFPDLHSELNLSSLELGDSALYFCASSVTGTSGRASYNEQFFGPGTRLTVL.

The chain uses TRBV6-4 and TRBJ1-2; D gene ambiguous. Trimming took 2 bases from V and 5 from J, leaving 12 bases between them. Germline CDR1 MRHNA, CDR2 SNTAGT. This CDR3 is 14 amino acids long. This CDR3 is CASSDGQSYYGYTF. In nucleotides, the CDR3 is TGTGCCAGCAGTGACGGGCAAAGTTATTATGGCTACACCTTC.